A few counts support the clone carrying this TCR beta chain. This entry belongs to a study of blood T cell repertoires in COVID-19. Overall study: COVID-19 samples from acute and convalescent phases originated in the United States, Italy and Spain. T cells, B-cell-depleted T cells, or PBMCs provided the cDNA or gDNA that served as material.

Clones were sequenced by immunoSEQ multiplex PCR, and TCRdb holds only the in-frame ones, with some missing. The table lists approximately 170,000 clones, around 89% of them singletons. The CDR3 is 15 amino acids. V was trimmed by 4 bases and J by 1 base, leaving 14 bases between them. In germline, CDR1 is SGDLS, CDR2 YYNGEE. This rearrangement joins TRBV9 to TRBJ1-1, with a possible D match to TRBD1 (5 bases). The sequencing sample was made of peripheral blood. This clonotype was obtained from a man between 45 and 60 years old who had recovered from COVID-19. The CDR3 reads CASSPRGERNTEAFF. CDR3 DNA sequence: TGTGCCAGCAGCCCCCGGGGGGAACGGAACACTGAAGCTTTCTTT.